This TCR beta chain originates from a study of blood T cell repertoires in COVID-19 (dated by TCRdb to 2020 to 2022). With respect to the entire study: Samples from collaborators originated in the United States, Italy and Spain and spanned both the acute and convalescent phases of COVID-19. The material from the prospective study consisted of cDNA or gDNA derived from T cells, B-cell-depleted T cells, or PBMCs. Subjects who had been exposed to COVID-19, were actively infected with it, or had recovered from it provided the deeply sampled blood TCRbeta repertoires that made up the dataset. The repertoires were released in a freely available public database meant as a resource for research on the immune response to SARS-CoV-2. The samples were drawn from two sources: the first 160 participants of the ongoing ImmuneRACE study, and 1,200 or so subjects contributed by 6 global collaborators. Sample metadata almost always included a de-identified subject ID, COVID-19 status, age in years and sex. HLA class I and class II types, where available, came from metadata supplied by the sample provider rather than from assay-based typing. Overall study outcomes, separate from this receptor: The amount of clinical and demographic metadata varied by source and participant and was provided uncurated.

Here V drops 6 bases and J drops 4 bases, and the junction holds 22 bases not matched to any gene. From the cysteine up to the phenylalanine, the CDR3 has a length of 20 residues. The retained sequence is limited to the CDR3, 60 bases, with the frame set at the first base. CDR1 LNHDA and CDR2 SQIVND are derived from the germline V gene (reference sequence). One collaborating source in Seattle enrolled patients while the patients were actively infected and followed the patients over time throughout the course of disease. Each collaborating institution followed its own protocols to collect whole blood in K2EDTA tubes. For TCRbeta analysis, collaborators shipped samples in one of three forms: frozen whole blood, isolated PBMCs, or DNA extracted from either of those sample types. This clone was found a few times. Which antigen it targets is not known. Nothing much larger sits one base from this clone, and base qualities are not available.

TCRbeta CDR3 regions were amplified from genomic DNA using the immunoSEQ Assay, a bias-controlled multiplex PCR. On the study's bioinformatics: The number of nucleated cells in each sample was estimated by amplification of reference gene primers within the assay. To quantify the absolute abundance of each unique TCRbeta CDR3 rearrangement, sequence reads were collapsed and filtered. Productive Simpson clonality was computed per sample as the square root of Simpson's diversity index over productive rearrangements. TCRdb provides this immuneACCESS table in a form limited to in-frame rearrangements. Some clones are lacking; in checked studies, under half of them reflect an unresolved V gene, and why the rest are absent is not known. The V and J calls and the clone size are those of that table, but D and trimming were determined from the DNA. Counted in this sample were about 150,000 clones; roughly 84% of them appeared once. Clones ranked in the top ten supply 0.63% of the sample.

The chain is assembled from TRBV19 and TRBJ1-2, and 11 bases in between align with TRBD1. The material sequenced was peripheral blood. The source is a man between 60 and 75 years old with COVID-19, enrolled during active disease. The DNA is as follows: TGTGCCAGTAGACCCCCGACATCTTATTCAGGACAGGGGGCTCTCTATGGCTACACCTTC. Translation gives CASRPPTSYSGQGALYGYTF.